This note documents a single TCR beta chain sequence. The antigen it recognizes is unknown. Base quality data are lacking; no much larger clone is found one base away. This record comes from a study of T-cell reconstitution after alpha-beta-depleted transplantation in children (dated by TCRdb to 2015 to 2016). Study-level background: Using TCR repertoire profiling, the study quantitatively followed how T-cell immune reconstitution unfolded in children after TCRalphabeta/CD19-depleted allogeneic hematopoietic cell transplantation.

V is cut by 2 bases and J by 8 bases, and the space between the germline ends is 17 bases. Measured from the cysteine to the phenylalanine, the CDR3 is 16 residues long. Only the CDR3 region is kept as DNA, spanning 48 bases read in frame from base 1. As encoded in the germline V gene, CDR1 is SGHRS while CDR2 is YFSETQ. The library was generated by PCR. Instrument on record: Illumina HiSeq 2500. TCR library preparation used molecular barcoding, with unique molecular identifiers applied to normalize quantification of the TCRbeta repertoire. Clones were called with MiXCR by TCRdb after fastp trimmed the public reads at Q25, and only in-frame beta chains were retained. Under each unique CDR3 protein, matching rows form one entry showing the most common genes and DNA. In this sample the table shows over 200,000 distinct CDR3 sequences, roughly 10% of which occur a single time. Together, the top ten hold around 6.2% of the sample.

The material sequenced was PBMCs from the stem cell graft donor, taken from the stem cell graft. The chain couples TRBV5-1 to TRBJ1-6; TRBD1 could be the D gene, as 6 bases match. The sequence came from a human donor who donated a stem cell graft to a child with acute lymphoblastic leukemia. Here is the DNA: TGCGCCAGCAGCTTCTCGGGACAAGGGCAGGATTCACCCCTCCACTTT. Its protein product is CASSFSGQGQDSPLHF.